Each of the 23 T cell receptor beta chains below was sequenced from the same sample in a study of low-dose radiotherapy and immunotherapy resistance in tumors (dated by TCRdb to between 2021 and 2024). Read against the paper, the sample's time point label means: after trial treatment. In light of the paper, this sample's treatment or condition label describes: LDRT plus nivolumab, ipilimumab, low-dose cyclophosphamide and aspirin (RACIN trial). Instrument on record: Illumina HiSeq 2500. Superscript III and a set of TRAV- and TRBV-specific primers were used to synthesize first-strand cDNA, so that both TCRalpha and TCRbeta chains were covered. TCRs were amplified for about 18 PCR cycles with Phusion, using a constant-region primer paired with the adapter attached to the V primers. TCRdb redid the processing of the public reads, applying fastp at Q25 and MiXCR, and retained in-frame beta chains. Rows matching on CDR3 protein sequence are summarized as one entry with the most common DNA and genes. The sample yields some 46,000 distinct CDR3 sequences; less than 30% were counted once. The ten largest clones capture about 9.4% of the sample.

Sequenced here: PBMCs, sampled after low-dose radiotherapy plus immunotherapy. The receptors were sampled from a male donor with prostate cancer.

This clonotype was counted at least ten times. One junction end does not reproduce the germline sequence, and a read error may be involved. The rearrangement links TRBV5-1 to TRBJ2-2; no clear D. In germline, CDR1 is SGHRS, CDR2 YFSETQ. The CDR3 runs to 13 residues. DNA of the CDR3: TGTGCCAGCAGCTTGGCGAACACCGGGGAGCTGTTTTTT. This sequence encodes CASSLANTGELFF. The variable domain in full, completed from reference TRBV5-1 and TRBJ2-2, reads KAGVTQTPRYLIKTRGQQVTLSCSPISGHRSVSWYQQTPGQGLQFLFEYFSETQRNKGNFPGRFSGRQFSNSRSEMNVSTLELGDSALYLCASSLANTGELFFGEGSRLTVL.

This clonotype has at least ten counts. This chain uses TRBV20-1 with TRBJ2-5; TRBD2 matches 7 bases. The V gene's germline CDR1 is DFQATT and CDR2 SNEGSKA (reference sequence). The CDR3 contains 15 residues. The J segment lost 5 bases and the V segment lost 0 bases, leaving 9 bases of the junction unmatched. The CDR3 loop is CSARDSGRGQETQYF. In DNA form, the CDR3 reads TGCAGTGCTAGAGATTCGGGGAGGGGCCAGGAGACCCAGTACTTC.

This clonotype was found many times. The chain has TRBV28 and TRBJ2-7; D is unclear. The V and J ends lost 0 bases and 7 bases respectively, with 13 bases between them. CDR1 is MDHEN and CDR2 is SYDVKM in the germline V gene. The CDR3 totals 14 residues. The CDR3 bases are TGTGCCAGCAGTTTATGGTCTACCTCTTGGGAGCAGTACTTC. Translation: CASSLWSTSWEQYF.

To note about this clonotype: One end of the junction is discordant with germline, which a read error may explain. The V gene is TRBV5-1, the J gene TRBJ2-3; 8 bases are a match to TRBD2. Germline-derived CDR1 and CDR2 are SGHRS and YFSETQ. The CDR3 is made up of 19 amino acids. The CDR3 protein is CASSSWTAFGASGHRYAVF. For the CDR3, the DNA is TGCGCCAGCAGCTCGTGGACGGCTTTCGGCGCTAGCGGGCACAGATACGCAGTATTT. Filled out from reference TRBV5-1 and TRBJ2-3, the complete variable domain reads KAGVTQTPRYLIKTRGQQVTLSCSPISGHRSVSWYQQTPGQGLQFLFEYFSETQRNKGNFPGRFSGRQFSNSRSEMNVSTLELGDSALYLCASSSWTAFGASGHRYAVFGPGTRLTVL.

This clonotype has at least ten counts. This chain uses TRBV3-1 with TRBJ1-2, with unresolved D. Trimming removed 0 bases from V and 5 bases from J, with 7 bases in between. The CDR3 is 13 residues long. CDR1 and CDR2 from the germline V gene are LGHDT and YNNKEL (reference sequence). Here the CDR3 reads CASSQEYGYGYTF. CDR3 nucleotide sequence: TGTGCCAGCAGCCAAGAATACGGATATGGCTACACCTTC.

A remark on this clonotype: A far larger clone lies a single base away; this is likely a read error. This rearrangement joins TRBV5-1 to TRBJ2-1, with TRBD2 as a possible D gene (6 bases). V was clipped by 3 bases and J by 10 bases, with 20 bases between them. The CDR3 spans 15 residues. The germline V gene has CDR1 SGHRS and CDR2 YFSETQ. CDR3 in amino acids: CASSSGLSGGNEQFF. In DNA form, the CDR3 reads TGCGCCAGCAGCTCCGGACTATCTGGTGGAAACGAGCAGTTCTTC.

The V and J genes are TRBV28 and TRBJ2-2, with TRBD2 matching over 8 bases. With V trimmed by 7 bases and J by 4 bases, 5 bases remained unmatched. Germline V CDR1 and CDR2: MDHEN, SYDVKM. This CDR3 comprises 14 residues. The CDR3 DNA is TGTGCCAGCATAGCGGGATCTGGCACCGGGGAGCTGTTTTTT. This gives the protein CASIAGSGTGELFF.

As for this clonotype: A far larger clone is off by one base, so a read error is likely. This chain joins TRBV5-4 and TRBJ2-5; D might be TRBD2 (6 bases). The germline V gene encodes CDR1 SGHNT and CDR2 YYREEE (reference sequence). The CDR3 runs 14 residues. V shed 4 bases and J shed 11 bases, with 21 bases lying between them. As DNA, the CDR3 is TGTGCCAGCAGCGACGGGACTCTCTACAATGAGCAGTACTTC. It specifies CASSDGTLYNEQYF.

In its sample, this clonotype was seen once. Given a far larger clone just one base away, this is likely a sequencing read error. CDR3 nucleotide sequence: TGTGCCATCAGTTACCGTGGAGACGGCAATTATGGCTACACCTTC. It encodes CAISYRGDGNYGYTF. The chain carries TRBV10-3 and TRBJ1-2; the D is unclear. Germline CDR1 ENHRY, CDR2 SYGVKD. This CDR3 spans 15 amino acids. V was clipped by 5 bases and J by 5 bases, with 18 bases between them.

There are many counts of this clonotype. The chain joins TRBV19 to TRBJ2-1; 12 bases are shared with TRBD2. V lost 4 bases and J lost 16; bases outside the gene matches: 8. This CDR3 spans 13 amino acids. Germline values: CDR1 LNHDA, CDR2 SQIVND (reference sequence). CDR3 sequence: CASSNRLAGVFFF. Written as DNA, the CDR3 is TGTGCCAGTAGTAACCGACTAGCGGGAGTTTTTTTCTTC.

This clonotype was observed a few times. It differs at one base from a far larger clone, so likely a read error. The chain combines TRBV5-3 with TRBJ2-7; maybe TRBD1 (6 bases). TRBV5-3 is treated as an ORF (open reading frame) with a function not yet certain. The CDR3 consists of 17 residues. Written as DNA, the CDR3 is TGTGCCAGCAGCTTGGGGGCACTAAGATTAAGCTCCTACGAGCAGTACTTC. Its translation is CASSLGALRLSSYEQYF.

This chain connects TRBV9 to TRBJ2-7; unclear D gene. The V gene lost 1 base and the J gene lost 0 bases, with 8 bases spanning the gap. This CDR3 contains 14 residues. Germline CDR1 SGDLS, CDR2 YYNGEE. The CDR3 coding sequence is TGTGCCAGCAGCGTATCGCCCGGCTCCTACGAGCAGTACTTC. This encodes CASSVSPGSYEQYF.

Concerning this clonotype itself: With a far larger clone one base away, a read error is the likely cause. The chain uses TRBV9 and TRBJ2-5; D possibly corresponds to TRBD1 (5 bases). The last part of the DNA fits TRBJ2-7 better; the J call may be wrong. The CDR3 covers 16 residues. The germline gives CDR1 SGDLS, CDR2 YYNGEE. CDR3 DNA sequence: TGTGCCAGCAGCGTAGGTCTGTGGGGCAGGGACTACGAGCAGTACTTC. This translates into CASSVGLWGRDYEQYF.

V and J are TRBV7-9 and TRBJ1-5, with D tentatively TRBD1 (6 bases). V was trimmed by 2 bases and J by 9 bases, leaving 11 bases between them. Germline CDR1 and CDR2: SEHNR and FQNEAQ (reference sequence). The CDR3 is 13 residues long. The CDR3 DNA reads as TGTGCCAGCAGCTTAATGGGGGCCGGGCCCCAGCATTTT. Translation: CASSLMGAGPQHF.

A word on this clonotype: A far larger clone is one base from this, pointing to a likely read error. The V gene is TRBV6-8, the J gene TRBJ1-6, with D perhaps TRBD1 (5 bases). The CDR3 loop spans 14 amino acids. Trimming left V 6 bases short and J 6 bases short, with 12 bases between. Germline V gene lookup returns CDR1 MNHGY and CDR2 SAAAGT. The CDR3 DNA follows: TGTGCCAGCAGGTGGGCAGGGAGTAATTCACCCCTCCACTTT. Encoded protein: CASRWAGSNSPLHF.

This clonotype was seen ten or more times. The V call is TRBV5-1, the J call TRBJ2-7, with TRBD2 as a possible D gene (5 bases). The CDR3 is 14 residues long. The germline V gene has CDR1 SGHRS and CDR2 YFSETQ. Trimming pared 1 base from V and 3 bases from J, leaving 11 bases between. The CDR3 nucleotides read TGCGCCAGCAGCTTGTCAAACGACTACTACGAGCAGTACTTC. It encodes CASSLSNDYYEQYF.

The chain carries TRBV7-3 and TRBJ2-1, with 10 bases matching TRBD1. Per the germline V gene, CDR1 is SGHTA and CDR2 is FQGTGA. The CDR3 extends over 16 amino acids. Trimming cost V 1 base and J 7 bases; bases outside gene matches: 7. The chain's CDR3 is CASSLNTGTGVNEQFF. As DNA, the CDR3 is TGTGCCAGCAGCTTAAACACCGGGACAGGGGTAAATGAGCAGTTCTTC.

With regard to this clonotype: A far larger clone is one nucleotide away, so this likely arose from a read error. The chain couples TRBV2 to TRBJ2-1; TRBD1 matches 8 bases. In germline, CDR1 is SNHLY, CDR2 FYNNEI. CDR3 length: 14 residues. V dropped 4 bases and J dropped 10; count of bases not matched to a gene: 9. CDR3 residues: CASSGWTGQDEQFF. DNA of the CDR3: TGTGCCAGCAGTGGCTGGACAGGGCAAGACGAGCAGTTCTTC.

This clonotype was counted ten times or more. One junction end disagrees with the germline gene, perhaps due to a read error. The CDR3 loop reads CASSLAGGNSYEQYF. CDR3 nucleotides: TGCGCCAGCAGCTTGGCCGGGGGGAACTCCTACGAGCAGTACTTC. The chain combines TRBV5-4 with TRBJ2-7; 7 nucleotides match TRBD2. CDR1 is SGHNT and CDR2 is YYREEE in the germline V gene (reference sequence). The CDR3 totals 15 residues.

This clonotype was seen many times. This chain uses TRBV20-1 with TRBJ2-3; TRBD2 is a possible D gene (6 bases). Germline V gene lookup returns CDR1 DFQATT and CDR2 SNEGSKA (reference sequence). The CDR3 is made up of 15 amino acids. V was cut by 6 bases and J by 0 bases, with 16 bases left in between. The CDR3: CSAKGWGTSTDTQYF. The CDR3 DNA follows: TGCAGTGCCAAGGGTTGGGGGACTAGCACAGATACGCAGTATTTT.

The chain combines TRBV5-8 with TRBJ2-3; D uncertain. The CDR3 covers 16 residues. In germline, CDR1 is SGHTS, CDR2 YDEGEE. V shed 0 bases and J shed 4 bases, with 15 bases lying between them. The CDR3 is CASSLAVSTYADTQYF. CDR3 in DNA: TGTGCCAGCAGCTTGGCCGTATCTACTTATGCAGATACGCAGTATTTT.

At least ten counts were recorded for this clonotype. J is TRBJ2-7 and V is TRBV3-1; 10 bases map to TRBD2. The CDR3 totals 16 residues. Germline loops: CDR1 LGHDT, CDR2 YNNKEL (reference sequence). V gave up 4 bases and J gave up 7 bases; unmatched junction bases: 13. CDR3: CASSLLSSGRAWEQYF. The CDR3, as DNA: TGTGCCAGCAGCCTCCTGTCAAGCGGGAGGGCGTGGGAGCAGTACTTC.

Turning to this clonotype: The germline gene is not matched at one end of the junction; a read error may be the cause. The J gene is TRBJ2-6, the V gene TRBV5-3, with TRBD1 matching over 8 bases. TRBV5-3 carries the ORF label, with uncertain function. The CDR3 is 18 amino acids. CDR3 loop: CASSSGQATTSGANVLTF. CDR3 DNA sequence: TGTGCCAGCAGCTCGGGACAGGCAACGACCTCTGGGGCCAACGTCCTGACTTTC.